The sequence of this TCR beta chain was determined in a study of cytomegalovirus exposure and HLA in healthy donors. In germline, CDR1 is SGHNT, CDR2 YYREEE (reference sequence). The CDR3 has 15 amino acids. V trimming: 2 bases; J trimming: 7 bases; junction bases outside the gene matches: 10. Comments on this clone: The target antigen is unknown.

Notes on the study in general: In an earlier analysis, in some 540 donors, most V segments appeared productive either ~90% or ~30% of the time. One variant, a missense change in DCLRE1C, was linked in a later analysis to TCR beta V- and J-gene trimming. Later on, an analysis tied 15,000 to 20,000 TCR beta sequences to HLA alleles at 0.05 false discovery rate.

In the PCR, 60 Vbeta and 13 Jbeta primers were used. Assay: immunoSEQ multiplex PCR; the TCRdb copy retains only in-frame clones and omits some. This sample's table has 100,000 to 150,000 clones. The receptor was isolated from a man between 18 and 35 years old in good health and CMV-seronegative. The chain is built from TRBV5-4 and TRBJ2-7; 9 bases line up with TRBD1. Input material: PBMCs. CDR3 amino acids: CASSFNQQGAGEQYF. In DNA, the CDR3 is TGTGCCAGCAGCTTTAACCAACAGGGGGCGGGGGAGCAGTACTTC.